These T cell receptor beta chains were read from a single sample in a study of blood T cell repertoires in COVID-19. The assay was immunoSEQ multiplex PCR, and TCRdb's table has in-frame clones only and misses some. Of tens of thousands of clones in the sample, around 83% were seen once. Input material: peripheral blood. Receptors originate from a man in his thirties or forties with COVID-19, enrolled during active disease. CDR3s include the opening cysteine and the closing phenylalanine or tryptophan. A D gene is named only where the DNA matches it firmly. Only some rows state a clone size, as once, few, many or a class for expanded clones.

clone_size	j_call	v_call	d_call	cdr3_nt	cdr3_aa
NA	TRBJ1-1	TRBV19	NA	TGTGCCAGTAGTTTGGGCATGGAGGCTGAAGCTTTCTTT	CASSLGMEAEAFF
once	TRBJ1-1	TRBV6-5	NA	TGTGCCAGCAGTTCCCTTCACAGGGACCCTGAAGCTTTCTTT	CASSSLHRDPEAFF
NA	TRBJ1-1	TRBV18	NA	TGTGCCAGCTCACCGCGGCGGGAGGCGGGAACTGAAGCTTTCTTT	CASSPRREAGTEAFF
NA	TRBJ1-1	TRBV5-1	TRBD1	TGCGCCAGCAGCGGGGGAGGACAGGGGGCCACTGAAGCTTTCTTT	CASSGGGQGATEAFF
NA	TRBJ2-1	TRBV6-4	NA	TGTGCCAGCAGTGACCCACCCGGGAGCGAGCAGTTCTTC	CASSDPPGSEQFF
once	TRBJ2-1	TRBV25-1	TRBD2	TGTGCCAGCAGTGGAGAAGGAGGGAGGGCCTACAATGAGCAGTTCTTC	CASSGEGGRAYNEQFF
NA	TRBJ2-5	TRBV5-4	TRBD2	TGTGCCAGCAGCTTGGAGCGGGGGTATTGGGAGACCCAGTACTTC	CASSLERGYWETQYF
NA	TRBJ1-1	TRBV27	NA	TGTGCCAGCAGTTTGGTGGCAGGGCGGACTGAAGCTTTCTTT	CASSLVAGRTEAFF
NA	TRBJ1-1	TRBV6-1	TRBD1	TGTGCCAGCAGTGACTGGCCAGGGGGAATGAACACTGAAGCTTTCTTT	CASSDWPGGMNTEAFF
NA	TRBJ2-1	TRBV11-2	TRBD1	TGTGCCAGCACCTTGGGACAGGGAATATACAATGAGCAGTTCTTC	CASTLGQGIYNEQFF
NA	TRBJ2-7	TRBV2	TRBD1	TGTGCCAGCAGGCCCCAGGGACAGGGAAGGGAGCAGTACTTC	CASRPQGQGREQYF
once	TRBJ1-3	TRBV28	TRBD1	TGTGCCAGCCTCGCTGGAAGGGGGCCGGGAAACACCATATATTTT	CASLAGRGPGNTIYF
NA	TRBJ1-1	TRBV5-1	TRBD1	TGCGCCAGCAGCCTATGGACAGGGGGCTCTGAAGCTTTCTTT	CASSLWTGGSEAFF
NA	TRBJ2-5	TRBV6-6	NA	TGTGCCAGCATCTCCCCCTCGTCGGAGACCCAGTACTTC	CASISPSSETQYF
NA	TRBJ1-5	TRBV4-1	NA	TGCGCCAGCAGCCAATTAAGCAATCAGCCCCAGCATTTT	CASSQLSNQPQHF
NA	TRBJ1-3	TRBV11-3	TRBD1	TGTGCCAGCAGCCCCCGGGACAGGGGAAACACCATATATTTT	CASSPRDRGNTIYF
NA	TRBJ1-2	TRBV30	TRBD1	TGTGCCCACCGAGGGGGCCGGAGTACTAACTATGGCTACACCTTC	CAHRGGRSTNYGYTF
once	TRBJ2-5	TRBV3-1/TRBV3-2	NA	TGTGCCAGCAGCCAAGTAACAAGCCAAGAGACCCAGTACTTC	CASSQVTSQETQYF
NA	TRBJ2-5	TRBV7-3	TRBD2	TGTGCCAGCAGCCAGAGCGGGGATGAGACCCAGTACTTC	CASSQSGDETQYF
NA	TRBJ2-2	TRBV10-3	TRBD2	TGTGCCATCAGAGGACTAGCGGGACCAACCGGGGAGCTGTTTTTT	CAIRGLAGPTGELFF
NA	TRBJ2-1	TRBV18	NA	TGTGCCAGCTCACAAGGACCGGGAGTGGGCAATGAGCAGTTCTTC	CASSQGPGVGNEQFF
NA	TRBJ2-3	TRBV28	TRBD2	TGTGCCAGCAGCCTTAAACTAGCGGGAGGATCAGATACGCAGTATTTT	CASSLKLAGGSDTQYF
NA	TRBJ2-2	TRBV7-9	NA	TGTGCCAGCAGCGCCGGACAGAACACCGGGGAGCTGTTTTTT	CASSAGQNTGELFF